Listed here are 2 T cell receptor beta chains from one sample, sequenced in a study of T-cell memory formation after mild COVID-19 (dated by TCRdb to the early 2020s). Library prep was done by 5' RACE. Data came from an Illumina NovaSeq 6000. In TCRdb, the public reads were trimmed at Q25 with fastp and aligned with MiXCR, with productive beta chains retained. Each record represents a unique CDR3 protein, reported with the most common genes and DNA among its rows. The sample profile shows about 250,000 distinct CDR3 sequences; about a sixth of them were found once. In total, the top ten clones hold roughly 3.6% of the sample. Sequencing was done on a sample of PBMCs or a T cell subset sorted from them (not recorded which). The receptors stem from a man younger than 35 who had mild COVID-19 (a few samples of this study predate the infection). The sample titles of this study are shuffled in the database, so cell type and time point are left out; the donor was told from shared clones.

This sequence joins TRBV12-3 or TRBV12-4 and TRBJ1-5, with 9 bases lining up with TRBD1. The CDR3 totals 13 residues. The trim removed 6 bases at V and 7 bases at J, leaving 4 bases unmatched. This CDR3 is CASRGQGGQPQHF. The CDR3 bases are TGTGCCAGCAGGGGACAGGGCGGACAGCCCCAGCATTTT.

This sequence joins TRBV12-3 or TRBV12-4 and TRBJ1-5, with a tentative D call TRBD1 (5 bases). There are 14 residues in the CDR3. Trimming left V 5 bases short and J 6 bases short, with 14 bases between. The CDR3 DNA follows: TGTGCCAGCAGTCCCATTGGGGGTGCTCAGCCCCAGCATTTT. Its protein is CASSPIGGAQPQHF.